The T cell receptor (beta chain) under discussion was sequenced for a study of graft-versus-host responses after intestinal transplantation. Study overall: After anti-thymocyte globulin induction, recipients took tacrolimus and steroids for two to three years.

Germline V CDR1 and CDR2: LGHNT, FRNRAP. The germline V and J ends were trimmed by 5 bases and 6 bases, with 13 bases remaining between them. This CDR3 comprises 14 residues. Worth noting for this clone: Its antigen is undetermined.

Sequenced by immunoSEQ multiplex PCR; TCRdb stores in-frame clones only, minus some. Here the sample spans around 100,000 clones, roughly 87% being singletons. General study points: Within allografts, high graft-versus-host to host-versus-graft clonal ratios were seen among patients with graft-donor T cell macrochimerism.

This receptor was obtained from a human donor who received an intestinal transplant. The chain uses TRBV12-5 and TRBJ2-2; D uncertain. This sample comprised unstimulated CD4+ T cells sorted from spleen or lymph node cells, obtained before intestinal transplant. Written as DNA, the CDR3 is TGTGCTAGTGGTCAACTTGGGTCCTCCGGGGAGCTGTTTTTT. Amino acids: CASGQLGSSGELFF.